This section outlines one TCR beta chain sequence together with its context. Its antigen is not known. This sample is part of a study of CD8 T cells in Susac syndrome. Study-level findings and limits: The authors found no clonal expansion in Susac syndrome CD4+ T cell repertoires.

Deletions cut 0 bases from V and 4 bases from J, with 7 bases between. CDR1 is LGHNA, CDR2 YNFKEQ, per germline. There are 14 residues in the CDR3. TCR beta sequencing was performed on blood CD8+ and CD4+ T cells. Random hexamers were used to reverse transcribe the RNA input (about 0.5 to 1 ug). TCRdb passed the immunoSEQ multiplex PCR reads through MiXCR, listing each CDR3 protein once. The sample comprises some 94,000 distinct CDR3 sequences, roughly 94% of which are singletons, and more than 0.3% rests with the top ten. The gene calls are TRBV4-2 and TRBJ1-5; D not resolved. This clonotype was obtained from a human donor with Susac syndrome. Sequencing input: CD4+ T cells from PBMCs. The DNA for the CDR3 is TGTGCCAGCAGCCAAGAAACAGCTAATCAGCCCCAGCATTTT. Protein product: CASSQETANQPQHF.